The rows below give T cell receptor beta chains drawn from one sample of a study of T cells after posttransplantation cyclophosphamide. Some clones are missing from TCRdb's copy, which holds only in-frame ones; the method was immunoSEQ multiplex PCR. Here the sample spans approximately 12,000 clones, roughly 2% being singletons. The material sequenced was PBMCs, taken after allogeneic stem cell transplant with posttransplant cyclophosphamide. All receptors come from a male patient between 25 and 39 years old who received an allogeneic stem cell transplant from a related donor, was CMV-positive, and had no GVHD. Some T cells here may be from the graft donor. Both conserved end residues are part of each CDR3. Fields, in order: V gene, J gene, D gene, clone size, CDR3 DNA, CDR3 protein. A D gene is named only where the DNA matches it firmly. Size values are once, few and many counts, or a class for expanded clones, and some rows have none.

TRBV5-1	TRBJ1-3	.	.	TGCGCCAGCAGCAACAGAGACTCTGGAAACACCATATATTTT	CASSNRDSGNTIYF
TRBV7-2	TRBJ2-7	TRBD2	few	TGTGCCAGCAGCGTTAGCGGGGGGCCCTACGAGCAGTACTTC	CASSVSGGPYEQYF
TRBV7-9	TRBJ1-4	.	few	TGTGCCAGCAGCTTAGGGGCAGGCTCCAGCGAAAAACTGTTTTTT	CASSLGAGSSEKLFF
TRBV4-1	TRBJ2-3	.	.	TGCGCCAGCAGCTCCCTCTCCCGTTCCACAGATACGCAGTATTTT	CASSSLSRSTDTQYF
TRBV6-1	TRBJ2-7	.	.	TGTGCCAGCAGTGAAGGTCAGGGCACCTACGAGCAGTACTTC	CASSEGQGTYEQYF
TRBV7-9	TRBJ2-5	TRBD1	few	TGTGCCAGCAGCCGGGGACAGGGGCATCAAGAGACCCAGTACTTC	CASSRGQGHQETQYF
TRBV9	TRBJ2-1	.	.	TGTGCCAGCAGCCCGAGTAGCGGTCCTAAGGGCAATGAGCAGTTCTTC	CASSPSSGPKGNEQFF
TRBV10-3	TRBJ1-6	.	few	TGTGCCATCAGTGAGTCGCAGGGGAATTCACCCCTCCACTTT	CAISESQGNSPLHF
TRBV7-9	TRBJ2-1	.	.	TGTGCCAGCAGCACGGGTAACTATGAGCAGTTCTTC	CASSTGNYEQFF
TRBV5-5	TRBJ1-6	.	few	TGTGCCAGCAGCTTCAGGGACACCCCGAGCTCCTATAATTCACCCCTCCACTTT	CASSFRDTPSSYNSPLHF
TRBV6-5	TRBJ2-7	TRBD2	.	TGTGCCAGCAGTTACCCTATTGGGGAGCGGGGCTACGAGCAGTACTTC	CASSYPIGERGYEQYF
TRBV5-4	TRBJ2-2	.	.	TGTGCCAGCAGCTTGCTAACTAGCAACACCGGGGAGCTGTTTTTT	CASSLLTSNTGELFF
TRBV2	TRBJ1-5	.	.	TGTGCCAGCAGGGAGGCCCCCGGTCCCAATCAGCCCCAGCATTTT	CASREAPGPNQPQHF
TRBV28	TRBJ1-2	TRBD1	.	TGTGCCAGCAGGCCCGGGACAGTCTATGGCTACACCTTC	CASRPGTVYGYTF
TRBV5-1	TRBJ1-1	.	few	TGCGCCAGCAGTGGGCGGGACACTGAAGCTTTCTTT	CASSGRDTEAFF
TRBV19	TRBJ1-2	.	few	TGTGCCAGTAGGTGGGACACAATGAACTATGGCTACACCTTC	CASRWDTMNYGYTF
TRBV7-3	TRBJ2-3	TRBD2	.	TGTGCCAGCAGCTTACGCGGGGGGAGCACAGATACGCAGTATTTT	CASSLRGGSTDTQYF
TRBV5-6	TRBJ2-1	TRBD1	.	TGTGCCAGCACCCGGACAGGGGGAACCTACAATGAGCAGTTCTTC	CASTRTGGTYNEQFF
TRBV4-1	TRBJ2-1	.	few	TGCGCCAGCAGCCAATGGCAGGGGACGGATGAGCAGTTCTTC	CASSQWQGTDEQFF
TRBV28	TRBJ2-5	.	medium-sized	TGTGCCAGCAGCCTGTTATCGGGGGACGTTCTCCAAGAGACCCAGTACTTC	CASSLLSGDVLQETQYF
TRBV10-3	TRBJ1-2	.	few	TGTGCCATCAAAACGCAGGTACTTGGCTACACCTTC	CAIKTQVLGYTF
TRBV7-3	TRBJ2-2	.	.	TGTGCCAGCAGCTCCAGCCTAGCGCTGAACACCGGGGAGCTGTTTTTT	CASSSSLALNTGELFF
TRBV12-5	TRBJ2-4	TRBD2	.	TGTGCTAGATGGTTCCTTCCGGGACTAGGCAAAAACATTCAGTACTTC	CARWFLPGLGKNIQYF
TRBV5-3	TRBJ1-2	.	few	TGTGCCAGAAGCTTTCAACAGGAATTCTATGGCTACACCTTC	CARSFQQEFYGYTF
TRBV7-8	TRBJ2-3	TRBD2	.	TGTGCCAGCAGCAATAGACTAGCGGCTAGCACAGATACGCAGTATTTT	CASSNRLAASTDTQYF
TRBV30	TRBJ1-1	.	few	TGTGCCTGGAGTCTGGCCTTCACTGAAGCTTTCTTT	CAWSLAFTEAFF
TRBV4-1	TRBJ2-3	.	.	TGCGCCAGCAGCCCTGGGGGGATAAGCACAGATACGCAGTATTTT	CASSPGGISTDTQYF
TRBV18	TRBJ1-2	.	few	TGTGCCAGCTCACCCACCCCGGAGGTAGGCTATGGCTACACCTTC	CASSPTPEVGYGYTF
TRBV19	TRBJ2-7	TRBD1	few	TGTGCCAGTAGTATCAGCCAGACAGGGGACGAGCAGTACTTC	CASSISQTGDEQYF
TRBV4-3	TRBJ1-2	.	medium-sized	TGCGCCAGCAGCCTTGGGGCTCCAGGGGAGTCGGGTGGCTACACCTTC	CASSLGAPGESGGYTF
TRBV29-1	TRBJ1-4	TRBD1	.	TGCAGCGTTGTAAACGGACAGGGGGGGGGTGAAAAACTGTTTTTT	CSVVNGQGGGEKLFF
TRBV5-1	TRBJ2-5	TRBD2	.	TGCGCCAGCAGCTTTCTTGGACTAGCGGGAGTGGAGACCCAGTACTTC	CASSFLGLAGVETQYF
TRBV6-6	TRBJ2-7	TRBD2	few	TGTGCCAGCCAGAATGGCGGGGGAGGTTACGAGCAGTACTTC	CASQNGGGGYEQYF
TRBV7-9	TRBJ2-5	.	few	TGTGCCAGCAGATTATTAGCGATGGAGACCCAGTACTTC	CASRLLAMETQYF
TRBV5-1	TRBJ2-5	.	medium-sized	TGCGCCAGCAGCTTGGGATCGGTCCAAGAGACCCAGTACTTC	CASSLGSVQETQYF
TRBV13	TRBJ2-5	TRBD1	.	TGTGCCAGCAGCCAGGGACAGGGGGACCAAGAGACCCAGTACTTC	CASSQGQGDQETQYF
TRBV18	TRBJ2-1	TRBD2	few	TGTGCCAGCTCACAGGTTAGCGGGAATGAGCAGTTCTTC	CASSQVSGNEQFF
TRBV6-5	TRBJ1-1	.	.	TGTGCCAGCAGTCGTCCAGGACAATCTGAAGCTTTCTTT	CASSRPGQSEAFF
TRBV4-2	TRBJ2-3	.	.	TGTGCCAGCAGCCAAGATCGATCAGGGGGCACAGATACGCAGTATTTT	CASSQDRSGGTDTQYF
TRBV7-2	TRBJ2-1	.	few	TGTGCCAGCAGCTTAGAGTTCGGGTACAATGAGCAGTTCTTC	CASSLEFGYNEQFF
TRBV27	TRBJ2-1	.	.	TGTGCCAGCAGTTTATGGGGCGGGAAATCCCCCTACAATGAGCAGTTCTTC	CASSLWGGKSPYNEQFF
TRBV6-5	TRBJ1-2	TRBD1	few	TGTGCCAGCAGCTACAGGGGAGGCGGCTACACCTTC	CASSYRGGGYTF
TRBV27	TRBJ2-7	.	few	TGTGCCAGCAGTTCCGCCAGGGTTGGCGAGCAGTACTTC	CASSSARVGEQYF
TRBV5-4	TRBJ2-1	TRBD2	.	TGTGCCAGCAGCTCTCCGGGACTAGCGAAAAATGAGCAGTTCTTC	CASSSPGLAKNEQFF
TRBV29-1	TRBJ2-7	.	.	TGCAGCGTTCACGGGAGCTCCTACGAGCAGTACTTC	CSVHGSSYEQYF
TRBV7-9	TRBJ2-3	TRBD2	.	TGTGCCAGCAGCGTGGGACTAGCGGGAGGGTTCTATACGCAGTATTTT	CASSVGLAGGFYTQYF
TRBV7-2	TRBJ1-4	.	.	TGTGCCAGCAGCCGGGGGGGGGCTGCAACTAATGAAAAACTGTTTTTT	CASSRGGAATNEKLFF
TRBV4-3	TRBJ1-2	.	.	TGCGCCAGCAGCCAAGAGTCTTTCTATGGCTACACCTTC	CASSQESFYGYTF
TRBV6-5	TRBJ1-1	.	few	TGTGCCAGCAGAGCCAACAGGGTTACAAACACTGAAGCTTTCTTT	CASRANRVTNTEAFF